This T cell receptor (beta chain) was retrieved from a study of spatial heterogeneity in lung cancer. Ten or more counts support this clonotype. Via MiXCR, TCRdb re-called the 5' RACE reads, giving one row per CDR3 protein. The table has approximately 9,400 distinct CDR3 sequences, 3.5% to 5.5% seen once; the top ten hold over 25%. Time point indicated: sample taken at primary tumor resection. Unsorted whole RNA of tumor, nontumor lung or frozen PBMC was sequenced. This TCR was sampled from a male donor with early-stage non-small cell lung cancer. The sample was PBMCs, taken at surgery.

This chain's CDR3 is CASSGTSGSYNEQFF. CDR3 DNA: TGCGCCAGCAGCGGGACTAGCGGGTCCTACAATGAGCAGTTCTTC. This chain joins TRBV5-1 and TRBJ2-1, with 12 bases that match TRBD2. CDR1 is SGHRS and CDR2 is YFSETQ in the germline V gene. The V and J ends lost 4 bases and 1 base, in that order; junction bases with no gene match: 0. The CDR3 spans 15 residues.